These 30 T cell receptor beta chains came from one sample sequenced in a study of blood T cells in healthy people across ages. It was with a sample-barcoded 5' primer and a J-beta primer mix that a second PCR of about 6 to 11 cycles was run. MiXCR, applied by TCRdb to the 5' RACE reads, yields one record per CDR3 protein. The sample carries 1.5 million to 2 million distinct CDR3 sequences, around half recorded once. Input material: blood. The receptor set was obtained from a woman aged 40 to 50 in good health.

This clonotype was counted only a few times. V is TRBV12-3 or TRBV12-4 and J is TRBJ2-3, with D hard to call. V was clipped by 3 bases and J by 1 base, with 5 bases between them. The CDR3 has 13 residues. CDR3 nucleotides: TGTGCCAGCAGTTTTTGGGGCACAGATACGCAGTATTTT. Its translation is CASSFWGTDTQYF.

There are a few counts of this clonotype. The rearrangement links TRBV4-3 to TRBJ1-2, with a possible D match to TRBD1 (5 bases). V lost 1 base, J lost 0 bases, and 15 bases lay in between. The CDR3 sequence is 17 residues long. The V gene's germline CDR1 is LGHNA and CDR2 YSLEER. CDR3 nucleotide sequence: TGCGCCAGCAGCCAAGGAGGATCGGGGGGAGCTAACTATGGCTACACCTTC. Encoded protein: CASSQGGSGGANYGYTF.

This clonotype occurred a few times. The chain couples TRBV20-1 to TRBJ2-7; the D gene is possibly TRBD1 (6 bases). V lost 5 bases to trimming and J lost 2 bases, with 13 bases between them. Germline lookup yields CDR1 DFQATT and CDR2 SNEGSKA (reference sequence). This CDR3 region has 13 residues. CDR3 sequence (DNA): TGCAGTGCTGTCCGGGACAACCCCTACGAGCAGTACTTC. Protein: CSAVRDNPYEQYF.

V usage is TRBV12-3 or TRBV12-4 and J usage is TRBJ2-7; weak D call: TRBD1 (5 bases). The CDR3 length is 18 residues. V lost 4 bases and J lost 0, with 22 bases in between. CDR3 protein: CASSSYRGGAFSSYEQYF. CDR3 nucleotide sequence: TGTGCCAGCAGTTCGTACCGTGGTGGGGCCTTTAGCTCCTACGAGCAGTACTTC.

V and J are TRBV2 and TRBJ1-4; no clear D gene. Per germline, CDR1 SNHLY and CDR2 FYNNEI. There are 14 residues in the CDR3. Trimming stripped 2 bases from V and 14 bases from J, with 18 bases between. CDR3 in DNA: TGTGCCAGCAGTGAATCCTCGGTCGGGAGAACGCTGTTTTTT. Protein: CASSESSVGRTLFF.

In this sample, this clonotype turned up a few times. The chain is built from TRBV13 and TRBJ2-1; D unresolved. The V and J ends lost 3 bases and 9 bases respectively, with 9 bases between them. The CDR3 has 12 amino acids. Germline V gene sequence: CDR1 PRHDT, CDR2 FYEKMQ (reference sequence). The CDR3 nucleotides are TGTGCCAGCAGCTTCCAAGCTGTTGAGCAGTTCTTC. This encodes CASSFQAVEQFF.

The chain links TRBV20-1 to TRBJ1-1; 10 bases are shared with TRBD1. The CDR3 is 11 amino acids. The V gene's germline CDR1 is DFQATT and CDR2 SNEGSKA (reference sequence). DNA of the CDR3: TGCAGGCCGGGACAGGGGACTGAAGCTTTCTTT. As protein: CRPGQGTEAFF.

The chain couples TRBV28 to TRBJ2-7, with 7 bases that match TRBD2. The J segment lost 5 bases and the V segment lost 4 bases, leaving 11 bases of the junction unmatched. The CDR3 spans 15 residues. Germline assignment: CDR1 MDHEN and CDR2 SYDVKM. The CDR3 DNA reads as TGTGCCAGCAGTTGGAATCCTAGCGGTATTAACGAGCAGTACTTC. Protein sequence: CASSWNPSGINEQYF.

This clonotype appeared a few times. V is TRBV20-1 and J is TRBJ2-7; D uncertain. Trimming cost V 3 bases and J 5 bases, with 11 bases left between them. The CDR3 sequence is 12 residues long. CDR1 DFQATT and CDR2 SNEGSKA come from the germline V gene (reference sequence). The CDR3 DNA is TGCAGTGCTAGTGGTCGCAGGAACGAGCAGTACTTC. This sequence encodes CSASGRRNEQYF.

The chain links TRBV6-5 to TRBJ2-4; D gene ambiguous. The DNA end lines up better with TRBJ2-5; the J call may be wrong. This CDR3 is built from 14 residues. CDR1 is MNHEY and CDR2 is SVGAGI in the germline V gene. The DNA of the CDR3 is TGTGCCAGCAGTTACTTGTCTGCTCGGCGGACCCAGTACTTC. Its translation: CASSYLSARRTQYF.

The rearrangement links TRBV9 to TRBJ2-1; 8 bases map to TRBD2. From germline, CDR1 is SGDLS and CDR2 YYNGEE. After removal of 3 bases from V and 6 bases from J, the junction contained 11 bases not matched to a gene. The length of the CDR3 is 16 residues. CDR3: CASSGPAGGGINEQFF. Here the CDR3 DNA reads TGTGCCAGCAGCGGTCCGGCGGGGGGCGGAATCAATGAGCAGTTCTTC.

This clonotype was detected only a few times. This chain joins TRBV5-1 and TRBJ2-4; a weak D match, TRBD1 (6 bases). Deletions cut 3 bases from V and 13 bases from J, with 14 bases between. The CDR3 has 12 amino acids. Per germline, CDR1 SGHRS and CDR2 YFSETQ. The CDR3 spells CASSSGTPGQYF. CDR3 sequence (DNA): TGCGCCAGCAGCTCTGGGACACCTGGGCAGTACTTC.

This clonotype has a handful of counts. The chain employs TRBV28 and TRBJ2-6; 8 bases are a match to TRBD1. CDR3 length: 17 amino acids. V dropped 0 bases and J dropped 2; count of bases not matched to a gene: 3. Looked up from germline, CDR1 is MDHEN and CDR2 is SYDVKM. The CDR3 DNA sequence: TGTGCCAGCAGTTTATGGACAGGGGAGGCTGGGGCCAACGTCCTGACTTTC. Its protein product is CASSLWTGEAGANVLTF.

The chain recombines TRBV5-6 with TRBJ2-1; 7 bases fit TRBD2. The trim removed 2 bases at V and 14 bases at J, leaving 10 bases unmatched. Germline values: CDR1 SGHDT, CDR2 YYEEEE. The CDR3 sequence is 13 residues long. The CDR3 DNA follows: TGTGCCAGCAGCTTAGGACTAGTCGGGGATGAGTTCTTC. It is translated as CASSLGLVGDEFF.

V gene TRBV6-1 combines with J gene TRBJ2-3; maybe TRBD2 (6 bases). V was clipped by 6 bases and J by 3 bases, with 22 bases between them. CDR1 is MNHNS, CDR2 SASEGT, per germline. There are 17 residues in the CDR3. CDR3 coding DNA: TGTGCCAGCAGCGGGACGGCGGGGATGGGGATGACAGATACGCAGTATTTT. This gives the protein CASSGTAGMGMTDTQYF.

This clonotype has a handful of counts. V is TRBV27 and J is TRBJ1-2; D is ambiguous. Germline-derived CDR1 and CDR2 are MNHEY and SMNVEV (reference sequence). The V and J ends lost 8 bases and 0 bases respectively, with 13 bases between them. This CDR3 contains 14 residues. This chain's CDR3 is CASGDFNTNYGYTF. The CDR3 bases are TGTGCCAGCGGCGACTTCAATACTAACTATGGCTACACCTTC.

This clonotype was observed a handful of times. The chain recombines TRBV12-3 or TRBV12-4 with TRBJ1-6; D is ambiguous. CDR3 length equals 15 residues. The V end was cut by 5 bases, the J end by 10 bases, with 18 bases between. Here the CDR3 DNA reads TGTGCCAGCAGTGGAGCGGGCCGCCTCAAGTCACCCCTCCACTTT. This encodes CASSGAGRLKSPLHF.

Points on this clonotype: Relative to the germline gene, one junction end is altered; a read error may explain this. The rearrangement joins TRBV5-1 to TRBJ2-1; D possibly corresponds to TRBD2 (5 bases). This CDR3 is 13 amino acids long. CDR1 is SGHRS, CDR2 YFSETQ, per germline. The CDR3 coding sequence is TGCGCCAGCAGACTAGGCGGTGGGAATGTGCAGTTCTTC. Translating gives CASRLGGGNVQFF.

This clonotype was counted a few times. The rearrangement uses TRBV6-2 or TRBV6-3 and TRBJ1-5; a weak D match, TRBD1 (6 bases). The germline V gene encodes CDR1 MNHEY and CDR2 SVGEGT. CDR3 length equals 14 residues. Between the trimmed V and J ends, which lost 7 bases and 7 bases, there was a span of 17 bases. The CDR3 nucleotides are TGTGCCAGCAAACACAGGGAAATCGAACAGCCCCAGCATTTT. This codes for CASKHREIEQPQHF.

This clonotype came up a few times. The rearrangement uses TRBV20-1 and TRBJ2-6; 7 bases match TRBD2. This CDR3 is 17 amino acids long. Germline CDR1 is DFQATT and CDR2 is SNEGSKA (reference sequence). With 6 bases clipped from V and 0 bases from J, the junction kept 11 bases outside the gene matches. CDR3 nucleotides: TGCAGTGCAGACCCGGGGGGTGTCCTCTCTGGGGCCAACGTCCTGACTTTC. Its translation: CSADPGGVLSGANVLTF.

This chain's CDR3 is CASSEEPSSYNEQFF. CDR3 in DNA: TGTGCCAGCAGTGAGGAACCTAGCTCCTACAATGAGCAGTTCTTC. V is TRBV6-4 and J is TRBJ2-1; D not resolved. Germline values: CDR1 MRHNA, CDR2 SNTAGT. This CDR3 is built from 15 residues. V was shortened by 3 bases and J by 0 bases, with 9 bases between the two germline ends.

The gene calls are TRBV10-3 and TRBJ1-1; unclear D gene. This CDR3 region has 13 residues. Germline-derived CDR1 and CDR2 are ENHRY and SYGVKD. Trimming pared 9 bases from V and 3 bases from J, leaving 14 bases between. CDR3 nucleotides: TGTGCCATTAGGACGGCAGGAGACACTGAAGCTTTCTTT. It yields the protein CAIRTAGDTEAFF.

CDR3 DNA sequence: TGTGCCAGCAGTTATGACAGGGGCAGCAATCAGCCCCAGCATTTT. Its translation is CASSYDRGSNQPQHF. The chain employs TRBV6-2 or TRBV6-3 and TRBJ1-5; TRBD1 matches 8 bases. From germline, CDR1 is MNHEY and CDR2 SVGEGT. V trimming: 3 bases; J trimming: 1 base; junction bases outside the gene matches: 2. The CDR3 is 15 residues long.

V and J are TRBV24-1 and TRBJ2-5; 7 bases map to TRBD2. This CDR3 region has 15 residues. Looked up from germline, CDR1 is KGHDR and CDR2 is SFDVKD. After removal of 0 bases from V and 3 bases from J, the junction contained 3 bases not matched to a gene. DNA for the CDR3: TGTGCCACCAGTGATTTGCGGGCGGGAGAAGAGACCCAGTACTTC. Protein sequence: CATSDLRAGEETQYF.

A word on this clonotype: A much more abundant neighbour one base away suggests this may be a read error. CDR3 amino acids: CASSQEASGGGGSEQYF. CDR3 nucleotide sequence: TGCGCCAGCAGCCAAGAGGCTAGCGGGGGGGGAGGAAGTGAGCAGTACTTC. The rearrangement joins TRBV4-3 to TRBJ2-5; 12 bases map to TRBD2. This CDR3 comprises 17 residues. Trimming removed 0 bases from V and 11 bases from J; junction bases left unmatched: 13. Germline CDR1 LGHNA, CDR2 YSLEER.

The CDR3 spells CASSQAVGVQVSLHF. CDR3 nucleotides: TGTGCCAGCAGCCAAGCCGTTGGGGTTCAGGTATCGCTCCACTTT. The chain couples TRBV4-2 to TRBJ1-6; no clear D gene. The germline CDR1 and CDR2 sequences are LGHNA and YNFKEQ. Trimming removed 1 base from V and 16 bases from J, with 20 bases in between. The CDR3 is 15 residues long.

This clonotype was seen more than once but under ten times. The chain couples TRBV20-1 to TRBJ1-5; 7 bases are a match to TRBD1. With V trimmed by 0 bases and J by 7 bases, 9 bases remained unmatched. The CDR3 covers 15 residues. Per germline, CDR1 DFQATT and CDR2 SNEGSKA (reference sequence). This CDR3 is CSAREIGRGVQPQHF. The CDR3 region has the DNA TGCAGTGCTAGAGAAATCGGCAGGGGGGTCCAGCCCCAGCATTTT.

V gene TRBV20-1 combines with J gene TRBJ2-7; 7 bases fit TRBD2. The CDR3 is made up of 13 amino acids. Germline lookup yields CDR1 DFQATT and CDR2 SNEGSKA (reference sequence). V was clipped by 3 bases and J by 5 bases; unmatched bases: 7. CDR3 sequence (DNA): TGCAGTGCTAGCGGGGGGAAAAACCACGAGCAGTACTTC. The encoded protein is CSASGGKNHEQYF.

The chain joins TRBV7-6 to TRBJ1-2, with 9 bases identical to TRBD1. The V and J ends lost 4 bases and 8 bases, in that order; junction bases with no gene match: 8. Germline V gives CDR1 SGHVS, CDR2 FNYEAQ. This CDR3 has 14 amino acids. Here the CDR3 reads CASSSRQGGNGYTF. CDR3 nucleotides: TGTGCCAGCAGCTCCCGACAGGGGGGGAACGGCTACACCTTC.

This chain joins TRBV28 and TRBJ2-4; 10 bases agree with TRBD1. Near its end, the DNA agrees better with TRBJ2-7, so the J call may be wrong. The CDR3 loop spans 14 amino acids. Germline V gene lookup returns CDR1 MDHEN and CDR2 SYDVKM. This chain's CDR3 is CASRGDRGGYEQYF. DNA of the CDR3: TGTGCCAGCAGGGGGGACAGGGGAGGCTACGAGCAGTACTTC.